This is a list of T cell receptor beta chains from one sample in a study of OX40 agonist ivuxolimab in advanced cancers. Clones were read by immunoSEQ multiplex PCR, and TCRdb kept only the in-frame ones, dropping some. This table has 20,000 or so clones, approximately 90% appearing once. The sample consisted of CD4+ or CD8+ T cells sorted from blood, taken in a trial of the OX40 agonist ivuxolimab. The receptors derive from an adult with an advanced solid tumor such as melanoma, head and neck, liver or kidney cancer. Both conserved end residues are part of each CDR3. D genes are given only for firm matches. Where a row states a size, it is once, few, many or the class of an expanded clone; other rows omit it.

cdr3_aa: CASQGGEAEAFF
cdr3_nt: TGTGCCAGCCAAGGGGGCGAAGCTGAAGCTTTCTTT
d_call: TRBD1
j_call: TRBJ1-1
v_call: TRBV6-6
clone_size: -

cdr3_aa: CASTPYTGQLRGTGELFF
cdr3_nt: TGTGCCAGCACCCCCTATACCGGACAGCTTAGAGGCACCGGGGAGCTGTTTTTT
d_call: -
j_call: TRBJ2-2
v_call: TRBV5-6
clone_size: -

cdr3_aa: CASSQALEGNTIYF
cdr3_nt: TGTGCCAGCAGCCAGGCGCTCGAAGGAAACACCATATATTTT
d_call: -
j_call: TRBJ1-3
v_call: TRBV4-2
clone_size: -

cdr3_aa: CASSLTGGDTEAFF
cdr3_nt: TGTGCCAGCAGTCTAACAGGGGGGGACACTGAAGCTTTCTTT
d_call: TRBD1
j_call: TRBJ1-1
v_call: TRBV28
clone_size: -

cdr3_aa: CASMSSYDNQPQHF
cdr3_nt: TGTGCCAGTATGTCCAGCTACGACAATCAGCCCCAGCATTTT
d_call: -
j_call: TRBJ1-5
v_call: TRBV19
clone_size: -

cdr3_aa: CASSLGQGADEQYF
cdr3_nt: TGTGCCAGCAGCTTAGGACAGGGGGCGGACGAGCAGTACTTC
d_call: TRBD1
j_call: TRBJ2-7
v_call: TRBV11-2
clone_size: large

cdr3_aa: CASSALGRGPYGYTF
cdr3_nt: TGTGCCAGCAGCGCCCTAGGCAGGGGCCCCTATGGCTACACCTTC
d_call: -
j_call: TRBJ1-2
v_call: TRBV9
clone_size: -

cdr3_aa: CASSNFQGAREVNTEAFF
cdr3_nt: TGTGCCAGCAGCAATTTCCAGGGGGCGCGAGAAGTGAACACTGAAGCTTTCTTT
d_call: TRBD1
j_call: TRBJ1-1
v_call: TRBV7-9
clone_size: once

cdr3_aa: CASSEGYGYTF
cdr3_nt: TGTGCCAGCAGTGAAGGGTATGGCTACACCTTC
d_call: -
j_call: TRBJ1-2
v_call: TRBV2
clone_size: -

cdr3_aa: CASSLSTGPYNEQFF
cdr3_nt: TGTGCCAGCAGTTTATCGACAGGGCCCTACAATGAGCAGTTCTTC
d_call: TRBD1
j_call: TRBJ2-1
v_call: TRBV27
clone_size: -

cdr3_aa: CASSALDSATNEKLFF
cdr3_nt: TGTGCCAGCAGCGCCCTGGACAGCGCAACTAATGAAAAACTGTTTTTT
d_call: -
j_call: TRBJ1-4
v_call: TRBV7-2
clone_size: -

cdr3_aa: CASSSWTASTDTQYF
cdr3_nt: TGTGCCAGCAGTTCCTGGACAGCTAGCACAGATACGCAGTATTTT
d_call: -
j_call: TRBJ2-3
v_call: TRBV27
clone_size: -

cdr3_aa: CASSLPIPGHQETQYF
cdr3_nt: TGTGCCAGCAGCTTACCCATTCCAGGTCACCAAGAGACCCAGTACTTC
d_call: -
j_call: TRBJ2-5
v_call: TRBV7-9
clone_size: -

cdr3_aa: CASQQPRSSSYEQYF
cdr3_nt: TGTGCCAGCCAACAACCAAGGAGTAGCTCCTACGAGCAGTACTTC
d_call: -
j_call: TRBJ2-7
v_call: TRBV7-9
clone_size: once

cdr3_aa: CASSIVGGRGTDTQYF
cdr3_nt: TGTGCCAGTAGTATAGTTGGCGGGAGGGGCACAGATACGCAGTATTTT
d_call: TRBD2
j_call: TRBJ2-3
v_call: TRBV19
clone_size: -

cdr3_aa: CASSVLYSGNTIYF
cdr3_nt: TGTGCCAGTAGTGTACTCTACTCTGGAAACACCATATATTTT
d_call: -
j_call: TRBJ1-3
v_call: TRBV19
clone_size: once

cdr3_aa: CASSFGVPETQYF
cdr3_nt: TGTGCCAGCAGCTTTGGAGTACCAGAGACCCAGTACTTC
d_call: -
j_call: TRBJ2-5
v_call: TRBV13
clone_size: -

cdr3_aa: CASSATGGEQYF
cdr3_nt: TGTGCCAGCAGCGCCACAGGGGGCGAGCAGTACTTC
d_call: TRBD1
j_call: TRBJ2-7
v_call: TRBV5-6
clone_size: -

cdr3_aa: CASSAQGGGNTIYF
cdr3_nt: TGCGCCAGCAGCGCACAGGGGGGTGGAAACACCATATATTTT
d_call: TRBD1
j_call: TRBJ1-3
v_call: TRBV5-1
clone_size: -

cdr3_aa: CASSSTGPSNEKLFF
cdr3_nt: TGTGCCAGCAGCTCGACAGGGCCCTCTAATGAAAAACTGTTTTTT
d_call: TRBD1
j_call: TRBJ1-4
v_call: TRBV7-9
clone_size: -

cdr3_aa: CAWMSYTEAFF
cdr3_nt: TGTGCCTGGATGTCGTACACTGAAGCTTTCTTT
d_call: -
j_call: TRBJ1-1
v_call: TRBV30
clone_size: few

cdr3_aa: CASSLAGRGSYEQYF
cdr3_nt: TGCGCCAGCAGCTTGGCCGGCAGGGGCTCCTACGAGCAGTACTTC
d_call: -
j_call: TRBJ2-7
v_call: TRBV5-1
clone_size: -

cdr3_aa: CASSQDAGYEQYF
cdr3_nt: TGCGCCAGCAGCCAAGATGCCGGATACGAGCAGTACTTC
d_call: -
j_call: TRBJ2-7
v_call: TRBV4-1
clone_size: once

cdr3_aa: CASSPSGLDHTGELFF
cdr3_nt: TGTGCCAGCTCACCATCGGGACTAGATCACACCGGGGAGCTGTTTTTT
d_call: TRBD2
j_call: TRBJ2-2
v_call: TRBV18
clone_size: few

cdr3_aa: CASTHYQEQFF
cdr3_nt: TGTGCCAGCACCCACTACCAGGAGCAGTTCTTC
d_call: -
j_call: TRBJ2-1
v_call: TRBV27
clone_size: -

cdr3_aa: CASSPLQAPYEQYF
cdr3_nt: TGCGCCAGCAGCCCGCTACAAGCCCCGTACGAGCAGTACTTC
d_call: -
j_call: TRBJ2-7
v_call: TRBV4-1
clone_size: -

cdr3_aa: CATRGDETQYF
cdr3_nt: TGTGCCACCCGGGGGGATGAGACCCAGTACTTC
d_call: TRBD2
j_call: TRBJ2-5
v_call: TRBV2
clone_size: -

cdr3_aa: CAISESLGQETQYF
cdr3_nt: TGTGCCATCAGTGAGTCGCTGGGGCAAGAGACCCAGTACTTC
d_call: -
j_call: TRBJ2-5
v_call: TRBV10-3
clone_size: -

cdr3_aa: CASSAAQNTEAFF
cdr3_nt: TGTGCCAGCAGCGCCGCACAGAACACTGAAGCTTTCTTT
d_call: -
j_call: TRBJ1-1
v_call: TRBV7-9
clone_size: once

cdr3_aa: CASSLDGPLDTQYF
cdr3_nt: TGTGCCAGCAGCTTGGACGGGCCGCTCGATACGCAGTATTTT
d_call: -
j_call: TRBJ2-3
v_call: TRBV5-4
clone_size: -

cdr3_aa: CASSRDRGNRNQPQHF
cdr3_nt: TGCGCCAGCAGCCGCGACAGGGGTAATCGCAATCAGCCCCAGCATTTT
d_call: TRBD1
j_call: TRBJ1-5
v_call: TRBV4-1
clone_size: -

cdr3_aa: CASSLGVGGGAFF
cdr3_nt: TGTGCCAGCAGCTTAGGAGTCGGAGGGGGGGCTTTCTTT
d_call: -
j_call: TRBJ1-1
v_call: TRBV7-9
clone_size: few

cdr3_aa: CASSPQVFYGYTF
cdr3_nt: TGTGCCAGCAGTCCGCAGGTTTTCTATGGCTACACCTTC
d_call: -
j_call: TRBJ1-2
v_call: TRBV6-5
clone_size: -

cdr3_aa: CASRNPMVDEKLFF
cdr3_nt: TGTGCCAGCAGGAACCCCATGGTGGATGAAAAACTGTTTTTT
d_call: -
j_call: TRBJ1-4
v_call: TRBV13
clone_size: -

cdr3_aa: CASSLDTGPYNEQFF
cdr3_nt: TGTGCCAGCAGCTTAGATACAGGGCCCTACAATGAGCAGTTCTTC
d_call: -
j_call: TRBJ2-1
v_call: TRBV11-3
clone_size: -

cdr3_aa: CASSQEAVAGDEQFF
cdr3_nt: TGCGCCAGCAGCCAAGAGGCTGTGGCGGGCGATGAGCAGTTCTTC
d_call: -
j_call: TRBJ2-1
v_call: TRBV4-1
clone_size: large

cdr3_aa: CASSAMGNQPQHF
cdr3_nt: TGTGCCAGCAGCGCGATGGGGAATCAGCCCCAGCATTTT
d_call: -
j_call: TRBJ1-5
v_call: TRBV7-6
clone_size: -

cdr3_aa: CASSAEIGRIGADTQYF
cdr3_nt: TGTGCCAGCAGTGCGGAAATTGGGCGGATTGGGGCAGATACGCAGTATTTT
d_call: -
j_call: TRBJ2-3
v_call: TRBV6-1
clone_size: once

cdr3_aa: CASGLGQGAGAFF
cdr3_nt: TGTGCTAGTGGCCTTGGACAGGGGGCAGGAGCTTTCTTT
d_call: TRBD1
j_call: TRBJ1-1
v_call: TRBV12-5
clone_size: -

cdr3_aa: CASSPGVPTDTQYF
cdr3_nt: TGTGCCAGCAGCCCGGGCGTCCCCACAGATACGCAGTATTTT
d_call: -
j_call: TRBJ2-3
v_call: TRBV11-2
clone_size: -

cdr3_aa: CASSGGALYEQYF
cdr3_nt: TGTGCCAGCAGCGGGGGGGCTCTCTACGAGCAGTACTTC
d_call: -
j_call: TRBJ2-7
v_call: TRBV11-2
clone_size: -

cdr3_aa: CASSPPGQGAEGYTF
cdr3_nt: TGTGCCAGCTCACCACCCGGACAGGGGGCCGAGGGCTACACCTTC
d_call: TRBD1
j_call: TRBJ1-2
v_call: TRBV18
clone_size: -

cdr3_aa: CASSFGLEAFF
cdr3_nt: TGTGCCAGCAGTTTCGGGCTTGAAGCTTTCTTT
d_call: -
j_call: TRBJ1-1
v_call: TRBV6-5
clone_size: -

cdr3_aa: CASSTTEAFF
cdr3_nt: TGTGCCAGCAGTACAACTGAAGCTTTCTTT
d_call: -
j_call: TRBJ1-1
v_call: TRBV13
clone_size: -

cdr3_aa: CASSLGTGEHYGYTF
cdr3_nt: TGCGCCAGCAGCTTAGGGACAGGGGAGCACTATGGCTACACCTTC
d_call: TRBD1
j_call: TRBJ1-2
v_call: TRBV5-1
clone_size: -

cdr3_aa: CASRPPGNYGYTF
cdr3_nt: TGTGCCAGCAGACCCCCGGGGAACTATGGCTACACCTTC
d_call: -
j_call: TRBJ1-2
v_call: TRBV7-6
clone_size: -

cdr3_aa: CAWRTRGLAGGHEQFF
cdr3_nt: TGTGCCTGGAGAACCAGGGGACTAGCGGGGGGGCATGAGCAGTTCTTC
d_call: TRBD2
j_call: TRBJ2-1
v_call: TRBV30
clone_size: few

cdr3_aa: CASSYSREPSGNTIYF
cdr3_nt: TGTGCCAGCAGTTACTCGCGGGAACCCTCTGGAAACACCATATATTTT
d_call: -
j_call: TRBJ1-3
v_call: TRBV6-6
clone_size: -

cdr3_aa: CASIGGLPGEAFF
cdr3_nt: TGTGCCAGCATCGGGGGCCTCCCCGGGGAGGCTTTCTTT
d_call: -
j_call: TRBJ1-1
v_call: TRBV21-1
clone_size: -

cdr3_aa: CASKGPQRETQYF
cdr3_nt: TGTGCCAGCAAGGGCCCCCAGAGGGAGACCCAGTACTTC
d_call: -
j_call: TRBJ2-5
v_call: TRBV2
clone_size: -

cdr3_aa: CASSTIQREIPYEQYF
cdr3_nt: TGTGCCAGTAGTACGATTCAGCGGGAGATTCCCTACGAGCAGTACTTC
d_call: TRBD2
j_call: TRBJ2-7
v_call: TRBV19
clone_size: -

cdr3_aa: CASSEVPQDEQYF
cdr3_nt: TGTGCCAGCAGTGAAGTCCCACAGGACGAGCAGTACTTC
d_call: -
j_call: TRBJ2-7
v_call: TRBV6-5
clone_size: -

cdr3_aa: CASSPQTVAGYNEQFF
cdr3_nt: TGTGCCAGCTCACCCCAAACGGTAGCGGGGTACAATGAGCAGTTCTTC
d_call: TRBD2
j_call: TRBJ2-1
v_call: TRBV18
clone_size: -

cdr3_aa: CASSSISYEQYF
cdr3_nt: TGTGCCAGCAGTTCAATATCCTACGAGCAGTACTTC
d_call: -
j_call: TRBJ2-7
v_call: TRBV6-6
clone_size: -

cdr3_aa: CASSLSGGEHTGELFF
cdr3_nt: TGTGCCAGCAGCCTCAGCGGGGGGGAACACACCGGGGAGCTGTTTTTT
d_call: TRBD2
j_call: TRBJ2-2
v_call: TRBV11-3
clone_size: -

cdr3_aa: CASSSGRPSGYTF
cdr3_nt: TGTGCCAGCAGCTCAGGCCGTCCGAGCGGCTACACCTTC
d_call: -
j_call: TRBJ1-2
v_call: TRBV5-4
clone_size: -

cdr3_aa: CASASPGQYTYEQYF
cdr3_nt: TGTGCCAGCGCTTCTCCGGGACAATACACCTACGAGCAGTACTTC
d_call: -
j_call: TRBJ2-7
v_call: TRBV27
clone_size: -

cdr3_aa: CASSAGQGSEAFF
cdr3_nt: TGCGCCAGCAGCGCCGGACAGGGCAGTGAAGCTTTCTTT
d_call: TRBD1
j_call: TRBJ1-1
v_call: TRBV5-1
clone_size: -